This T cell receptor (beta chain) was sequenced during a study of CD8 T cells in ankylosing spondylitis. Comment on this clonotype: As yet, its antigen is unknown.

Points from the study as a whole: In peripheral blood, disease-linked CD8+ clones occurred at relatively low frequencies.

TCRdb itself ran the 5' RACE reads through MiXCR, one entry per CDR3 protein. This sample carries over 110,000 distinct CDR3 sequences, 7% to 9% of them seen once, and the ten largest clones take roughly 8%. This CDR3 comprises 13 residues. V lost 4 bases, J lost 5 bases, and 11 bases lay in between. Germline CDR1 SNHLY, CDR2 FYNNEI. The TCR originated in a male donor with ankylosing spondylitis. The chain is built from TRBV2 and TRBJ1-1; D not certain. Input material: synovial fluid, either unsorted or a sorted T cell fraction (not recorded which). The CDR3 region has the DNA TGTGCCAGCAGTGGACGGGAAGGGACTGAAGCTTTCTTT. It encodes CASSGREGTEAFF.